This entry lists 17 T cell receptor beta chains sequenced from one sample in a study of T cells in Graves' hyperthyroidism and ophthalmopathy. The TCR beta CDR3 regions underwent amplification using RNA transcripts as the source. During a first-round RT-PCR of the TCR CDR3, the HTBI primer set was used. TCRdb fed the multiplex PCR reads into MiXCR, producing one record per CDR3 protein. The sample lists nearly 600,000 distinct CDR3 sequences, around 14% occurring once. Sequencing was done on a sample of blood. These receptor sequences come from a woman aged 18 to 35 with Graves' ophthalmopathy.

There are many counts of this clonotype. The V and J genes are TRBV7-2 and TRBJ2-1; D might be TRBD1 (6 bases). The V gene's germline CDR1 is SGHTA and CDR2 FQGNSA. V lost 4 bases, J lost 6 bases, and 16 bases lay in between. The length of the CDR3 is 15 residues. CDR3 coding DNA: TGTGCCAGCAGCTCCGGACAGACCAAGGGCAATGAGCAGTTCTTC. It specifies CASSSGQTKGNEQFF.

The sample holds many counts of this clonotype. V usage is TRBV28 and J usage is TRBJ2-7; TRBD2 matches at 8 bases. Unmatched junction bases numbered 14, after V lost 5 bases and J lost 2 bases. This CDR3 is 17 amino acids long. Germline V gene sequence: CDR1 MDHEN, CDR2 SYDVKM. The CDR3: CASSPQGWASGPYEQYF. Here the CDR3 DNA reads TGTGCCAGCAGTCCCCAGGGTTGGGCTAGCGGGCCCTACGAGCAGTACTTC.

This chain joins TRBV4-2 and TRBJ2-2; D remains ambiguous. This CDR3 contains 17 residues. Germline V gene data show CDR1 as LGHNA and CDR2 as YNFKEQ. The germline V and J ends were trimmed by 0 bases and 0 bases, with 11 bases remaining between them. As DNA, the CDR3 is TGTGCCAGCAGCCAAGAAGGCGGCGGAGCGAACACCGGGGAGCTGTTTTTT. This translates into CASSQEGGGANTGELFF.

J is TRBJ1-5 and V is TRBV4-1; maybe TRBD1 (5 bases). This CDR3 has 14 residues. Per germline, CDR1 MGHRA and CDR2 YSYEKL. V was trimmed by 1 base and J by 6 bases, leaving 10 bases between them. The CDR3 spells CASSQAGIIQPQHF. CDR3 DNA sequence: TGCGCCAGCAGCCAAGCAGGGATAATTCAGCCCCAGCATTTT.

This clonotype was seen repeatedly, ten times or more. V and J are TRBV7-6 and TRBJ1-1; 11 bases match TRBD1. The length of the CDR3 is 17 residues. Per germline, CDR1 SGHVS and CDR2 FNYEAQ. V shed 1 base, J shed 2 bases, and the junction held 6 bases outside the gene matches. The CDR3 protein is CASSLVGTGGLNTEAFF. For the CDR3, the DNA is TGTGCCAGCAGCTTAGTCGGGACAGGGGGGCTAAACACTGAAGCTTTCTTT. Full variable domain (rest looked up from reference TRBV7-6 and TRBJ1-1): GAGVSQSPRYKVTKRGQDVALRCDPISGHVSLYWYRQALGQGPEFLTYFNYEAQQDKSGLPNDRFSAERPEGSISTLTIQRTEQRDSAMYRCASSLVGTGGLNTEAFFGQGTRLTVV.

The table lists this clonotype with many counts. The gene calls are TRBV19 and TRBJ1-2; possible D gene TRBD1, 6 bases. This CDR3 is built from 14 residues. Trimming took off 3 bases at V and 7 bases at J, with 15 bases between the two ends. Germline V gene data show CDR1 as LNHDA and CDR2 as SQIVND (reference sequence). DNA of the CDR3: TGTGCCAGTAGTATCGTGTCGCACAGGGCTGGCTACACCTTC. Its protein product is CASSIVSHRAGYTF.

Many counts were recorded for this clonotype. The chain links TRBV9 to TRBJ1-1, with D perhaps matching TRBD1 (5 bases). Germline V gives CDR1 SGDLS, CDR2 YYNGEE. The CDR3 covers 14 residues. Trimming shortened V by 2 bases and J by 3 bases, and 11 bases separated the two germline ends. The CDR3 spells CASSVSPGHTEAFF. For the CDR3, the DNA is TGTGCCAGCAGCGTGAGTCCGGGGCACACTGAAGCTTTCTTT.

Notes on this clonotype: This may be a read error, as it is one base from a much larger clone. The V gene is TRBV12-3 or TRBV12-4, the J gene TRBJ2-7; a weak D match, TRBD1 (6 bases). The CDR3 has 12 residues. With 8 bases removed from V and 4 bases from J, the gap between germline ends came to 12 bases. The CDR3 loop reads CASGGQRYEQYF. Written as DNA, the CDR3 is TGTGCCAGCGGAGGACAGCGTTACGAGCAGTACTTC.

The chain carries TRBV29-1 and TRBJ2-5; 9 bases map to TRBD1. V lost 2 bases and J lost 5; bases outside the gene matches: 6. The CDR3 sequence is 14 residues long. From germline, CDR1 is SQVTM and CDR2 ANQGSEA. The CDR3 region has the DNA TGCAGCGTTGAATGGGACAGGGTAGGGGAGACCCAGTACTTC. Protein: CSVEWDRVGETQYF. Variable domain in full (rest from reference TRBV29-1 and TRBJ2-5): SAVISQKPSRDICQRGTSLTIQCQVDSQVTMMFWYRQQPGQSLTLIATANQGSEATYESGFVIDKFPISRPNLTFSTLTVSNMSPEDSSIYLCSVEWDRVGETQYFGPGTRLLVL.

This clonotype has ten or more counts. The chain joins TRBV2 to TRBJ2-7, with D possibly being TRBD2 (5 bases). The CDR3 loop spans 11 amino acids. Germline CDR1 and CDR2: SNHLY and FYNNEI. Deletions cut 4 bases from V and 10 bases from J, with 11 bases between. The CDR3 reads CASSGTPRQYF. Written as DNA, the CDR3 is TGTGCCAGCAGTGGGACTCCCAGACAGTACTTC.

This clonotype was recorded at least ten times. The V call is TRBV20-1, the J call TRBJ2-3; tentative D call: TRBD2 (6 bases). V was shortened by 1 base and J by 1 base, with 15 bases between the two germline ends. Germline V gene data show CDR1 as DFQATT and CDR2 as SNEGSKA (reference sequence). The CDR3 is 16 residues long. CDR3 loop: CSARGGDSSGTDTQYF. CDR3 DNA sequence: TGCAGTGCTAGAGGGGGGGACTCCTCTGGCACAGATACGCAGTATTTT.

This clonotype showed up many times. The J gene is TRBJ2-1, the V gene TRBV11-1, with TRBD1 matching over 11 bases. The V gene end was trimmed by 2 bases and the J gene end by 8 bases; junction bases not matched to a gene: 14. CDR1 SGHAT and CDR2 FQDESV come from the germline V gene (reference sequence). The CDR3 has 18 amino acids. CDR3 bases: TGTGCCAGCAGCTTACGGGATTCTTACGGGACAGGGGGGCATGAGCAGTTCTTC. Residues: CASSLRDSYGTGGHEQFF.

This clonotype appeared many times. The chain recombines TRBV20-1 with TRBJ2-7; no clear D gene. Between the trimmed V and J ends, which lost 0 bases and 3 bases, there was a span of 24 bases. Germline CDR1 reads DFQATT; CDR2 reads SNEGSKA (reference sequence). The CDR3 sequence is 18 residues long. The CDR3 DNA reads as TGCAGTGCTAGAGATCCTCTCCGATCTGAAGGGCCCTACTACGAGCAGTACTTC. It is translated as CSARDPLRSEGPYYEQYF.

This clonotype was picked up a small number of times. J is TRBJ2-7 and V is TRBV4-1, with 9 bases identical to TRBD2. Losses at the gene ends were 3 bases for V and 9 bases for J; bases not matched to a gene: 24. The V gene's germline CDR1 is MGHRA and CDR2 YSYEKL. The CDR3 has 19 residues. DNA of the CDR3: TGCGCCAGCAGCCACAACCGCGGGCAGGGGTTCCTAGCGGGACGTGGGCAGTACTTC. Translation gives CASSHNRGQGFLAGRGQYF.

This clonotype was found many times. The chain has TRBV6-2 or TRBV6-3 and TRBJ2-7; 12 bases fit TRBD1. CDR1 MNHEY and CDR2 SVGEGT come from the germline V gene. Trimming took 6 bases from V and 6 from J; bases not matched to a gene: 6. The length of the CDR3 is 14 residues. CDR3 protein: CASRGTGGASEQYF. CDR3 coding DNA: TGTGCCAGCAGGGGGACAGGGGGCGCGTCCGAGCAGTACTTC.

This clonotype occurred many times. The chain combines TRBV20-1 with TRBJ2-3, with D tentatively TRBD2 (6 bases). V lost 0 bases and J 1 base, leaving 11 bases between the germline ends. The CDR3 covers 15 residues. Looked up from germline, CDR1 is DFQATT and CDR2 is SNEGSKA (reference sequence). CDR3 sequence: CSARDLRRGTDTQYF. The CDR3 bases are TGCAGTGCTAGAGATCTCCGGAGGGGCACAGATACGCAGTATTTT.

This clonotype showed up many times. The genes are TRBV29-1 and TRBJ2-7, with D unclear. This CDR3 is built from 14 residues. The germline V and J ends were trimmed by 4 bases and 0 bases, with 13 bases remaining between them. Germline assignment: CDR1 SQVTM and CDR2 ANQGSEA. The CDR3 here is CSVVVATHSYEQYF. The CDR3 region has the DNA TGCAGCGTTGTGGTGGCTACCCACTCCTACGAGCAGTACTTC.